These 14 T cell receptor beta chains came from one sample sequenced in a study of T cells in Graves' hyperthyroidism and ophthalmopathy. What was amplified from RNA transcripts were TCR beta CDR3 regions. During a first-round RT-PCR of the TCR CDR3, the HTBI primer set was used. TCRdb fed the multiplex PCR reads into MiXCR, producing one record per CDR3 protein. Among about 560,000 distinct CDR3 sequences listed, 16% were seen once. Sequenced material: blood. The source is a woman between 18 and 30 years old with Graves' hyperthyroidism.

The chain links TRBV28 to TRBJ1-5; 7 bases fit TRBD1. The germline V gene encodes CDR1 MDHEN and CDR2 SYDVKM. The junction had 7 bases not matched to a gene; V was cut back by 5 bases and J by 0 bases. The CDR3 is 16 amino acids. This CDR3 is CASSTMTGYSNQPQHF. In DNA, the CDR3 is TGTGCCAGCAGTACAATGACAGGGTATAGCAATCAGCCCCAGCATTTT.

Ten or more counts support this clonotype. This chain uses TRBV20-1 with TRBJ2-1, with 9 positions matching TRBD2. The germline gives CDR1 DFQATT, CDR2 SNEGSKA (reference sequence). V shed 5 bases and J 9 bases; nucleotides not matched to a gene: 20. There are 17 residues in the CDR3. CDR3 protein: CSAGTSGPRLWAAEQFF. In DNA form, the CDR3 reads TGCAGTGCTGGAACTAGCGGGCCACGTCTTTGGGCCGCTGAGCAGTTCTTC.

In its sample, this clonotype was seen many times. V gene TRBV7-2 combines with J gene TRBJ1-5; D gene unclear. CDR1 SGHTA and CDR2 FQGNSA come from the germline V gene. The CDR3 runs to 13 residues. V was clipped by 0 bases and J by 7 bases, with 7 bases between them. The CDR3 bases are TGTGCCAGCAGCTTAGCTCCGGGCCAGCCCCAGCATTTT. It codes for CASSLAPGQPQHF.

This clonotype was seen a few times. The gene calls are TRBV12-5 and TRBJ2-2, with a tentative D call TRBD1 (6 bases). The V gene lost 4 bases and the J gene lost 5 bases, with 11 bases spanning the gap. CDR3 length: 14 residues. CDR1 and CDR2 (germline): LGHNT, FRNRAP. The CDR3 sequence: CASGYQGPTGELFF. As DNA, the CDR3 is TGTGCTAGTGGTTACCAGGGGCCGACCGGGGAGCTGTTTTTT.

As to this clonotype: This clone may be a read error of a much larger clone one base away. This chain joins TRBV27 and TRBJ2-1; 8 nucleotides match TRBD2. V dropped 2 bases and J dropped 5; count of bases not matched to a gene: 8. Germline V gene data show CDR1 as MNHEY and CDR2 as SMNVEV (reference sequence). The CDR3 length is 16 residues. The CDR3 bases are TGTGCCAGCAGTTTAGGGCGGGAGGACCGCCACAATGAGCAGTTCTTC. It is translated as CASSLGREDRHNEQFF.

This clonotype was seen a few times. This chain connects TRBV19 to TRBJ2-3; no clear D. The germline CDR1 and CDR2 sequences are LNHDA and SQIVND (reference sequence). This CDR3 region has 13 residues. V was clipped by 2 bases and J by 4 bases, with 7 bases between them. CDR3 amino acids: CASSIITADTQYF. CDR3 nucleotide sequence: TGTGCCAGTAGTATAATTACGGCAGATACGCAGTATTTT.

The chain employs TRBV7-9 and TRBJ1-1, with D possibly matching TRBD1 (5 bases). The V end was cut by 5 bases, the J end by 6 bases, with 25 bases between. From germline, CDR1 is SEHNR and CDR2 FQNEAQ (reference sequence). CDR3 length equals 17 residues. CDR3 nucleotides: TGTGCCAGCAGCACCCCCCCCCCGGGACGGGCCCCCCCTGAAGCTTTCTTT. Residues: CASSTPPPGRAPPEAFF. The full variable domain, rest sourced from reference TRBV7-9 and TRBJ1-1, is DTGVSQNPRHKITKRGQNVTFRCDPISEHNRLYWYRQTLGQGPEFLTYFQNEAQLEKSRLLSDRFSAERPKGSFSTLEIQRTEQGDSAMYLCASSTPPPGRAPPEAFFGQGTRLTVV.

In this sample, this clonotype turned up a few times. This chain links TRBV5-1 with TRBJ2-7; TRBD2 matches at 7 bases. CDR1 SGHRS and CDR2 YFSETQ come from the germline V gene. This CDR3 is built from 16 residues. V shed 1 base, J shed 4 bases, and the junction held 11 bases outside the gene matches. As DNA, the CDR3 is TGCGCCAGCAGCTTGCGGGAGCGGGGATCAGGGTACGAGCAGTACTTC. Translated, it gives CASSLRERGSGYEQYF. Variable domain in full (rest from reference TRBV5-1 and TRBJ2-7): KAGVTQTPRYLIKTRGQQVTLSCSPISGHRSVSWYQQTPGQGLQFLFEYFSETQRNKGNFPGRFSGRQFSNSRSEMNVSTLELGDSALYLCASSLRERGSGYEQYFGPGTRLTVT.

The chain employs TRBV27 and TRBJ2-2; perhaps TRBD2 as D (6 bases). Germline lookup yields CDR1 MNHEY and CDR2 SMNVEV (reference sequence). V lost 5 bases to trimming and J lost 0 bases, with 16 bases between them. This CDR3 spans 17 amino acids. CDR3: CASSPGLTIANTGELFF. The CDR3 DNA follows: TGTGCCAGCAGTCCAGGACTAACTATTGCGAACACCGGGGAGCTGTTTTTT.

This clonotype has at least ten counts. V gene TRBV27 combines with J gene TRBJ2-7; TRBD1 or TRBD2 may be the D gene (6 bases each). Germline CDR1 MNHEY, CDR2 SMNVEV (reference sequence). CDR3 length equals 15 residues. Trimming took 0 bases from V and 7 from J, leaving 16 bases between them. The CDR3, as DNA: TGTGCCAGCAGTTTATCAGGGGGGAGGAGGGGGGAGCAGTACTTC. Translated, it gives CASSLSGGRRGEQYF.

This clonotype appeared a few times. This chain joins TRBV5-1 and TRBJ1-4; unclear D gene. The germline gives CDR1 SGHRS, CDR2 YFSETQ. The V gene lost 3 bases and the J gene lost 8 bases, with 14 bases spanning the gap. This CDR3 region has 14 residues. The chain's CDR3 is CASSSLSGREKLFF. The CDR3 DNA reads as TGCGCCAGCAGCTCCTTATCAGGACGGGAAAAACTGTTTTTT.

A few counts support this clonotype. V gene TRBV6-5 combines with J gene TRBJ2-7, with 7 bases lining up with TRBD2. CDR3 length: 15 amino acids. CDR1 is MNHEY, CDR2 SVGAGI, per germline. Losses at the gene ends were 0 bases for V and 6 bases for J; bases not matched to a gene: 8. CDR3 bases: TGTGCCAGCAGTTACTCGACCACGCCGGGGGGCGAGCAGTACTTC. This gives the protein CASSYSTTPGGEQYF.

The rearrangement uses TRBV20-1 and TRBJ2-7; D not resolved. Germline CDR1 is DFQATT and CDR2 is SNEGSKA (reference sequence). The V end lost 0 bases, the J end lost 4 bases, and 13 bases lay between the germline ends. The CDR3 contains 14 residues. The CDR3 loop is CSARDLRLGYEQYF. CDR3 DNA: TGCAGTGCTAGAGATCTGCGTTTAGGATACGAGCAGTACTTC.

This clonotype was seen many times. This rearrangement joins TRBV11-2 to TRBJ1-5; D unresolved. This CDR3 is built from 15 residues. Germline-derived CDR1 and CDR2 are SGHAT and FQNNGV. V lost 3 bases and J 1 base, leaving 10 bases between the germline ends. DNA for the CDR3: TGTGCCAGCAGCTTCTTGGCCGGGAGCAATCAGCCCCAGCATTTT. Translated, it gives CASSFLAGSNQPQHF. Variable domain in full (rest from reference TRBV11-2 and TRBJ1-5): EAGVAQSPRYKIIEKRQSVAFWCNPISGHATLYWYQQILGQGPKLLIQFQNNGVVDDSQLPKDRFSAERLKGVDSTLKIQPAKLEDSAVYLCASSFLAGSNQPQHFGDGTRLSIL.